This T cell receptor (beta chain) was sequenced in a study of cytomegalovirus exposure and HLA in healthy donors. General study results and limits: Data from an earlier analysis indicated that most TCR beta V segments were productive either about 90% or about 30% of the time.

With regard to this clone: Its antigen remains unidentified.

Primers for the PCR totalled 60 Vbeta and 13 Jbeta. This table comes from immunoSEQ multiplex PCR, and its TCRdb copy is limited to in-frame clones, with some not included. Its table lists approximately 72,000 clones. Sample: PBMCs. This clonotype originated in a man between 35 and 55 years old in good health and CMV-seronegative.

The CDR3 coding sequence is TGTGCCAGCTCACCTCGGACAGGGAGAGGTGGGGCCAACGTCCTGACTTTC. Protein product: CASSPRTGRGGANVLTF. V and J are TRBV18 and TRBJ2-6; 8 nucleotides align to TRBD1. There are 17 residues in the CDR3. The germline V gene encodes CDR1 KGHSH and CDR2 LQKENI. Trimming removed 3 bases from V and 3 bases from J; junction bases left unmatched: 7.